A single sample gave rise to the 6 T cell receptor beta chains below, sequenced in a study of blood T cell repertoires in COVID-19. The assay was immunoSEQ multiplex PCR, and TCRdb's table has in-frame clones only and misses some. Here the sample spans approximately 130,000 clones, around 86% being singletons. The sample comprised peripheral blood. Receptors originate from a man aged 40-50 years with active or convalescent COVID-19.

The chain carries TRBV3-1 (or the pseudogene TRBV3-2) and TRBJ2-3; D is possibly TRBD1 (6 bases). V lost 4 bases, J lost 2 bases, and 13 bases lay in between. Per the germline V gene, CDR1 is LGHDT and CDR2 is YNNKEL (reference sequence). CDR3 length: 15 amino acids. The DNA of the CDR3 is TGTGCCAGCAGCCCTATGGGGGCGGACACAGATACGCAGTATTTT. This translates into CASSPMGADTDTQYF.

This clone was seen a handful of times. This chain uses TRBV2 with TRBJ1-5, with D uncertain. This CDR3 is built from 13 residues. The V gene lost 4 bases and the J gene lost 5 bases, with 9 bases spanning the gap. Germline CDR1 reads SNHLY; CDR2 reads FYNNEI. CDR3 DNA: TGTGCCAGCAGTGTCAAGAGGGATCAGCCCCAGCATTTT. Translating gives CASSVKRDQPQHF.

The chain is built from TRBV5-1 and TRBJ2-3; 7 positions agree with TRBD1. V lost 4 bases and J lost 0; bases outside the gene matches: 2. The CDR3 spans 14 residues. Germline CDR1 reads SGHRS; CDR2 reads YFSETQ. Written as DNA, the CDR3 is TGCGCCAGCAGCAGGGGACAGAGCACAGATACGCAGTATTTT. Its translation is CASSRGQSTDTQYF.

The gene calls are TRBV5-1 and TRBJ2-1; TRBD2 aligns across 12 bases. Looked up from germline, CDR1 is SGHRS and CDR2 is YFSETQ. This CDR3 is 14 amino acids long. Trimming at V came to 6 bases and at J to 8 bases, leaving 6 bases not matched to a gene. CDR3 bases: TGCGCCAGCACCAGGACTAGCGGGGAGGATGAGCAGTTCTTC. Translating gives CASTRTSGEDEQFF.

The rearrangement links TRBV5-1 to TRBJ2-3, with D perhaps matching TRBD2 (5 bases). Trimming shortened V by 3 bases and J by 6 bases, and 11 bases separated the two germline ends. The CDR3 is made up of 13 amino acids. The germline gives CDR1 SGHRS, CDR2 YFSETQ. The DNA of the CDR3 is TGCGCCAGCAGCTCCTTACTAGTGGATACGCAGTATTTT. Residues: CASSSLLVDTQYF.

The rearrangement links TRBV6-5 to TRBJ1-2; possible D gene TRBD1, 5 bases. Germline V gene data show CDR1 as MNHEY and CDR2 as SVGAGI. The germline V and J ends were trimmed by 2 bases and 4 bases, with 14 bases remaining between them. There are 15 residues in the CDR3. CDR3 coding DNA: TGTGCCAGCAGTTACGTCGCAGGGAAGGGCTATGGCTACACCTTC. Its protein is CASSYVAGKGYGYTF.